These 21 T cell receptor beta chains came from one sample sequenced in a study of blood T cell repertoires in COVID-19. Using immunoSEQ multiplex PCR, the repertoire was profiled, and TCRdb retains in-frame clones only, with some absent. The sample has under 300,000 clones; 70% to 90% are singletons. The sequenced sample consisted of peripheral blood. These TCRs come from a woman in her 40s who had recovered from COVID-19.

This chain links TRBV19 with TRBJ1-2; D unresolved. Germline V gene data show CDR1 as LNHDA and CDR2 as SQIVND (reference sequence). V was shortened by 1 base and J by 4 bases, with 10 bases between the two germline ends. The CDR3 loop spans 14 amino acids. As DNA, the CDR3 is TGTGCCAGTAGTATAGCACAGCTACTCTATGGCTACACCTTC. Protein sequence: CASSIAQLLYGYTF.

The chain employs TRBV4-2 and TRBJ2-5; 7 nucleotides align to TRBD2. The CDR3 has 14 residues. Germline lookup yields CDR1 LGHNA and CDR2 YNFKEQ. The J segment lost 6 bases and the V segment lost 3 bases, leaving 7 bases of the junction unmatched. CDR3 in amino acids: CASSQGQREQTQYF. CDR3 DNA: TGTGCCAGCAGCCAGGGGCAGCGGGAACAGACCCAGTACTTC.

This chain connects TRBV19 to TRBJ2-7; 9 nucleotides line up with TRBD1. V shed 6 bases and J 0 bases; nucleotides not matched to a gene: 6. The CDR3 extends over 15 amino acids. From germline, CDR1 is LNHDA and CDR2 SQIVND (reference sequence). The CDR3 reads CASSRGQGSSYEQYF. In nucleotides, the CDR3 is TGTGCCAGTAGCAGAGGACAGGGGAGCTCCTACGAGCAGTACTTC.

This chain uses TRBV9 with TRBJ1-2, with 9 bases aligning to TRBD1. CDR3 length: 14 amino acids. The V gene end was trimmed by 0 bases and the J gene end by 7 bases; junction bases not matched to a gene: 4. The germline gives CDR1 SGDLS, CDR2 YYNGEE. The CDR3 region is CASSVDQTGGGYTF. The CDR3 nucleotides are TGTGCCAGCAGCGTAGATCAGACAGGGGGTGGCTACACCTTC.

The gene calls are TRBV4-2 and TRBJ1-5; D ambiguous. V was cut by 0 bases and J by 4 bases, with 19 bases left in between. Germline V gives CDR1 LGHNA, CDR2 YNFKEQ. The CDR3 extends over 18 amino acids. The CDR3 DNA reads as TGTGCCAGCAGCCAAGAGCCGAGATCCGGGAGAGAGAATCAGCCCCAGCATTTT. It translates to CASSQEPRSGRENQPQHF.

Concerning this clone itself: Other DNA sequences in the sample encode the same CDR3. The chain joins TRBV18 to TRBJ2-3; 8 bases are a match to TRBD1. Germline V lookup: CDR1 KGHSH, CDR2 LQKENI. Germline trimming cut 4 bases from V and 3 bases from J; bases unmatched to any gene: 3. This CDR3 has 14 residues. CDR3 coding DNA: TGTGCCAGCTCACTCGGACAGGGAACAGATACGCAGTATTTT. This codes for CASSLGQGTDTQYF.

The chain has TRBV9 and TRBJ2-2; 9 bases map to TRBD1. Germline loops: CDR1 SGDLS, CDR2 YYNGEE. This CDR3 has 16 residues. The V gene end was trimmed by 4 bases and the J gene end by 4 bases; junction bases not matched to a gene: 8. In DNA, the CDR3 is TGTGCCAGCAGCATAATTTCGACAGGGGGCACCGGGGAGCTGTTTTTT. Translated, it gives CASSIISTGGTGELFF.

This clone was seen just once. CDR3 sequence (DNA): TGTGCCAGCAGCTTAGGAGGGACAGCTAAAGAGACCCAGTACTTC. Translated: CASSLGGTAKETQYF. This sequence joins TRBV11-3 and TRBJ2-5; 7 bases are shared with TRBD1. Germline V gene lookup returns CDR1 SGHNT and CDR2 YENEEA. This CDR3 spans 15 amino acids. J gave up 3 bases and V 1 base, and 5 bases lay outside the gene matches.

This clone was recorded a few times. The chain has TRBV25-1 and TRBJ2-7, with 9 bases aligning to TRBD2. The germline V gene has CDR1 MGHDK and CDR2 SYGVNS. Unmatched junction bases numbered 4, after V lost 2 bases and J lost 2 bases. This CDR3 has 15 residues. The CDR3 spells CASSEGLAQTYEQYF. In DNA form, the CDR3 reads TGTGCCAGCAGTGAAGGACTAGCGCAAACCTACGAGCAGTACTTC.

This rearrangement joins TRBV6-2 or TRBV6-3 to TRBJ1-1; tentative D call: TRBD1 (5 bases). V was trimmed by 5 bases and J by 8 bases, leaving 15 bases between them. This CDR3 region has 13 residues. Germline V gene data show CDR1 as MNHEY and CDR2 as SVGEGT. CDR3 amino acids: CASSRLGGAEAFF. Written as DNA, the CDR3 is TGTGCCAGCAGTCGCCTGGGTGGGGCCGAAGCTTTCTTT.

This clone has at least ten counts. The chain has TRBV27 and TRBJ1-2; D call uncertain. The CDR3 is 15 amino acids. Trimming removed 7 bases at V and 6 bases at J, with 21 bases between. Germline V gene lookup returns CDR1 MNHEY and CDR2 SMNVEV (reference sequence). The CDR3 loop reads CASNTRQEGLDGYTF. DNA of the CDR3: TGTGCCAGCAATACCCGGCAGGAGGGATTAGATGGCTACACCTTC.

This clone was seen a few times. The chain employs TRBV7-2 and TRBJ2-1; tentative D call: TRBD1 (7 bases). The CDR3 runs to 15 residues. Germline lookup yields CDR1 SGHTA and CDR2 FQGNSA. V lost 4 bases, J lost 2 bases, and 12 bases lay in between. CDR3: CASSSQGGAYNEQFF. The DNA for the CDR3 is TGTGCCAGCAGCTCCCAGGGGGGCGCCTACAATGAGCAGTTCTTC.

This chain uses TRBV29-1 with TRBJ1-4; 7 bases match TRBD1. This CDR3 comprises 14 residues. Germline trimming cut 6 bases from V and 11 bases from J; bases unmatched to any gene: 15. Germline CDR1 and CDR2: SQVTM and ANQGSEA. Here the CDR3 reads CSVQTGAAERKLFF. The CDR3 coding sequence is TGCAGCGTACAAACAGGGGCCGCCGAGAGGAAACTGTTTTTT.

This chain joins TRBV9 and TRBJ1-4, with 7 bases matching TRBD1. V dropped 3 bases and J dropped 7; count of bases not matched to a gene: 9. This CDR3 contains 15 residues. Germline CDR1 is SGDLS and CDR2 is YYNGEE. CDR3 amino acids: CASSAGQALGEKLFF. The CDR3 coding sequence is TGTGCCAGCAGCGCTGGACAGGCACTGGGTGAAAAACTGTTTTTT. Based on the CDR3 plus reference TRBV9 and TRBJ1-4, the full variable domain is DSGVTQTPKHLITATGQRVTLRCSPRSGDLSVYWYQQSLDQGLQFLIQYYNGEERAKGNILERFSAQQFPDLHSELNLSSLELGDSALYFCASSAGQALGEKLFFGSGTQLSVL.

Only one count was recorded for this clone. The rearrangement joins TRBV5-1 to TRBJ2-7, with TRBD2 matching over 11 bases. J was trimmed by 5 bases and V by 4 bases; bases with no gene match: 8. Germline V CDR1 and CDR2: SGHRS, YFSETQ. CDR3 length: 15 residues. This CDR3 reads CASSPIAGGGHEQYF. In DNA form, the CDR3 reads TGCGCCAGCAGCCCGATAGCGGGAGGGGGCCACGAGCAGTACTTC.

This clone occurred once. The chain uses TRBV5-1 and TRBJ2-7; D not certain. V was cut by 1 base and J by 3 bases, with 14 bases left in between. The CDR3 contains 15 residues. Germline V CDR1 and CDR2: SGHRS, YFSETQ. The CDR3: CASSLLGITIYEQYF. The CDR3 coding sequence is TGCGCCAGCAGCTTGCTTGGAATTACTATCTACGAGCAGTACTTC. Filled out from reference TRBV5-1 and TRBJ2-7, the complete variable domain reads KAGVTQTPRYLIKTRGQQVTLSCSPISGHRSVSWYQQTPGQGLQFLFEYFSETQRNKGNFPGRFSGRQFSNSRSEMNVSTLELGDSALYLCASSLLGITIYEQYFGPGTRLTVT.

This chain uses TRBV10-3 with TRBJ1-1, with 7 bases that match TRBD1. Trimming removed 4 bases from V and 0 bases from J; junction bases left unmatched: 5. The germline gives CDR1 ENHRY, CDR2 SYGVKD. The CDR3 totals 15 residues. This CDR3 is CAISAGTVMNTEAFF. DNA for the CDR3: TGTGCCATCAGTGCCGGGACAGTAATGAACACTGAAGCTTTCTTT.

The V and J genes are TRBV6-2 or TRBV6-3 and TRBJ2-7, with D maybe TRBD2 (5 bases). The length of the CDR3 is 19 residues. Trimming cost V 0 bases and J 3 bases, with 24 bases left between them. Germline V gene lookup returns CDR1 MNHEY and CDR2 SVGEGT. CDR3 sequence (DNA): TGTGCCAGCAGTTACTCGAATGATTTCGGAGGTCTTCAGTTCTACGAGCAGTACTTC. Translation gives CASSYSNDFGGLQFYEQYF.

V usage is TRBV5-6 and J usage is TRBJ2-7; 12 nucleotides line up with TRBD1. There are 16 residues in the CDR3. J was trimmed by 2 bases and V by 6 bases; bases with no gene match: 9. Germline CDR1 SGHDT, CDR2 YYEEEE. In nucleotides, the CDR3 is TGTGCCAGCACTTCGCCGGGACAGGGGGCCCCCTACGAGCAGTACTTC. This encodes CASTSPGQGAPYEQYF.

The chain is built from TRBV19 and TRBJ1-2; 7 bases line up with TRBD1. CDR3 size: 14 residues. Unmatched junction bases numbered 9, after V lost 6 bases and J lost 5 bases. Per germline, CDR1 LNHDA and CDR2 SQIVND (reference sequence). CDR3 amino acids: CASSRDRGGYGYTF. Written as DNA, the CDR3 is TGTGCCAGTAGCCGGGACAGAGGAGGTTATGGCTACACCTTC.

V usage is TRBV29-1 and J usage is TRBJ2-5, with 11 positions matching TRBD2. Germline-derived CDR1 and CDR2 are SQVTM and ANQGSEA. The CDR3 spans 12 residues. The junction had 2 bases not matched to a gene; V was cut back by 5 bases and J by 6 bases. Here the CDR3 reads CSVTSGRKTQYF. The DNA for the CDR3 is TGCAGCGTTACTAGCGGGAGAAAGACCCAGTACTTC.